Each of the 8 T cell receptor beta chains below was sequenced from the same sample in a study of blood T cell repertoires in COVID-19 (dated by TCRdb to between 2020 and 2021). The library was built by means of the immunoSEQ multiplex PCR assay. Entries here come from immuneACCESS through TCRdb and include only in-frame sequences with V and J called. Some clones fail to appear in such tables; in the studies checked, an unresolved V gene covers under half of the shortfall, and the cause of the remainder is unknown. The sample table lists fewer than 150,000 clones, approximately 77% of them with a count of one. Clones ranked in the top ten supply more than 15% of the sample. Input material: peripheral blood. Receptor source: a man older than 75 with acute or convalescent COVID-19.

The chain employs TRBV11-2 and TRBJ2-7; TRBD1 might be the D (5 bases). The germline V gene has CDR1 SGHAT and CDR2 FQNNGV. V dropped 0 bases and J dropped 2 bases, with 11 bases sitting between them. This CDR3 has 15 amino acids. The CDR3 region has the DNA TGTGCCAGCAGCTTAGAGGCAGGGCTCACCTACGAGCAGTACTTC. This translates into CASSLEAGLTYEQYF.

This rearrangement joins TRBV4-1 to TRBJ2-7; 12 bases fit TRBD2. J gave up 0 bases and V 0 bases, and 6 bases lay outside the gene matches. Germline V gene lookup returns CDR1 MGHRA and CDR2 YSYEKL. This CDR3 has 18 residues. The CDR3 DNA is TGCGCCAGCAGCCAAGACGTACTAGCGGGGGGATACTCCTACGAGCAGTACTTC. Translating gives CASSQDVLAGGYSYEQYF.

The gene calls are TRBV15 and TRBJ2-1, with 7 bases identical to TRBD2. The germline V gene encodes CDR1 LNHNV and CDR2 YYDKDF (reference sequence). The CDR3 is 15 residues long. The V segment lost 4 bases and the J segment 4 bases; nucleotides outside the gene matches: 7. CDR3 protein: CATSIRSGGYNEQFF. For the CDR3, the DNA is TGTGCCACCAGCATCCGGTCCGGGGGGTACAATGAGCAGTTCTTC. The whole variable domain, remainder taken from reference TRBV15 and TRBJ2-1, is DAMVIQNPRYQVTQFGKPVTLSCSQTLNHNVMYWYQQKSSQAPKLLFHYYDKDFNNEADTPDNFQSRRPNTSFCFLDIRSPGLGDTAMYLCATSIRSGGYNEQFFGPGTRLTVL.

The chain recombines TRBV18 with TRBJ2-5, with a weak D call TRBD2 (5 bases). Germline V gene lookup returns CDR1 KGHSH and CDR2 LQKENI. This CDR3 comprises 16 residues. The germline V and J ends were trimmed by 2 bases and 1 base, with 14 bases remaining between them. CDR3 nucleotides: TGTGCCAGCTCACCAGTGGCACTAGGTATCCAAGAGACCCAGTACTTC. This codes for CASSPVALGIQETQYF.

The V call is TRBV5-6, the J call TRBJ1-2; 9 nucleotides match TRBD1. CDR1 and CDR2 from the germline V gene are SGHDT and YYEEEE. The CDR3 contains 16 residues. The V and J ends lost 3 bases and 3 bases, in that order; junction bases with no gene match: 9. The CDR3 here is CASSSGQGRGHYGYTF. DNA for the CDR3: TGTGCCAGCAGCTCGGGACAGGGAAGAGGTCACTATGGCTACACCTTC.

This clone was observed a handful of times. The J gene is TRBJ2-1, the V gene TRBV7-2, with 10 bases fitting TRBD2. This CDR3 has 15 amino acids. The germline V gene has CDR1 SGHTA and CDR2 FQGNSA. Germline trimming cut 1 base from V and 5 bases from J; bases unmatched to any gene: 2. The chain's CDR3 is CASSLGTSGNNEQFF. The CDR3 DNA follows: TGTGCCAGCAGCTTAGGGACTAGCGGAAACAATGAGCAGTTCTTC. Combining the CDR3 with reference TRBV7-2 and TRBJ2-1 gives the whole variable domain GAGVSQSPSNKVTEKGKDVELRCDPISGHTALYWYRQSLGQGLEFLIYFQGNSAPDKSGLPSDRFSAERTGGSVSTLTIQRTQQEDSAVYLCASSLGTSGNNEQFFGPGTRLTVL.

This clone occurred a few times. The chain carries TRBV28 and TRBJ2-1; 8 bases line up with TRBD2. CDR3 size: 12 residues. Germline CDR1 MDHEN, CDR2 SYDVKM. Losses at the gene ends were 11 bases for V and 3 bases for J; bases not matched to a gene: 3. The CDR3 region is CAAGLVYNEQFF. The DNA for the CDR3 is TGTGCCGCGGGACTAGTCTACAATGAGCAGTTCTTC.

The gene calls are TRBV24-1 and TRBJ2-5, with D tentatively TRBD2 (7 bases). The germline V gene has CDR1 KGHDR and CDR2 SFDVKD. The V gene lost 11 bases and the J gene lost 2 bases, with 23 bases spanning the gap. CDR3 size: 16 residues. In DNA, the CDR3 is TGTGCCAGACACCCCTCCGCGGGGGCCGATCAAGAGACCCAGTACTTC. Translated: CARHPSAGADQETQYF.